The following is a T cell receptor (beta chain) sequence with its context. Its cognate antigen is unknown. The data belong to a study of blood T cells in healthy people across ages. Study-wide findings and caveats: The unsorted PBMCs prevented any conclusive comparison of naive versus antigen-experienced cells. Comparison with aged donors showed that long-lived donors had more naive CD4+ cells and higher diversity.

The V segment lost 3 bases and the J segment 3 bases; nucleotides outside the gene matches: 7. The V gene's germline CDR1 is MNHEY and CDR2 SMNVEV (reference sequence). CDR3 size: 15 residues. PCR was performed a second time for 7 to 11 cycles using a sample-barcoded 5' primer and a J-beta primer mix. A single record per CDR3 protein comes from TCRdb applying MiXCR to the 5' RACE reads. The sample contains some 710,000 distinct CDR3 sequences, around 50% of which appear only once. The chain uses TRBV27 and TRBJ2-7; 8 nucleotides align to TRBD1. The sample consisted of blood. The receptor was derived from a man aged 80 or over in good health. The CDR3 DNA sequence: TGTGCCAGCAGTTTCTCCCCCACAGGGGGCTACGAGCAGTACTTC. This gives the protein CASSFSPTGGYEQYF.